This T cell receptor beta chain stems from a study of blood T cell repertoires in COVID-19 (dated by TCRdb to the early 2020s). For the study in its entirety: Samples from collaborators originated in the United States, Italy and Spain and spanned both the acute and convalescent phases of COVID-19. The material from the prospective study consisted of cDNA or gDNA derived from T cells, B-cell-depleted T cells, or PBMCs. Deeply sampled blood TCRbeta repertoires from subjects exposed to, actively infected with, or recovered from COVID-19 were included in the dataset. The repertoires were released in a freely available public database intended as a resource for research on the immune response to SARS-CoV-2. The samples were drawn from the first 160 participants of the ongoing ImmuneRACE study and from 950 to 1,500 subjects provided by 6 global collaborators. Nearly every sample came with metadata listing a de-identified subject ID, COVID-19 status, age in years and sex. HLA class I and class II types, where available, came from metadata supplied by the sample provider rather than from assay-based typing.

The investigation overall reported the following: The amount of clinical and demographic metadata varied by source and participant and was provided uncurated.

TCRbeta CDR3 regions were amplified from genomic DNA by means of the immunoSEQ Assay, a bias-controlled multiplex PCR. Per the original workflow: The number of nucleated cells in each sample was estimated from the amplification of reference gene primers within the assay. To quantify the absolute abundance of each unique TCRbeta CDR3 rearrangement, sequence reads were collapsed and filtered. For each sample, productive Simpson clonality was calculated as the square root of Simpson's diversity index across productive rearrangements. TCRdb's version of the immuneACCESS table is confined to in-frame rearrangements and falls short of the full clone set. An unresolved V gene accounts for under half of the shortfall where checked; the remainder is of unknown origin. That table furnishes V, J and clone size, whereas the DNA furnished D and trimming. This sample comprises around 300,000 clones, roughly 87% of them detected only once. The top ten constitute approximately 2.2% of the sample.

As regards this clone: Its antigen has not been determined. No much larger clone exists at a distance of one base, and base qualities are not known.

In the germline V gene, CDR1 corresponds to SGDLS and CDR2 to YYNGEE. V is reduced by 0 bases and J by 1 base, leaving a spacing of 10 bases between them. The cysteine opens and the phenylalanine closes a CDR3 of 16 amino acids. The DNA shown is the 48-base CDR3, in frame from base 1. Each collaborating institution followed its own protocols to collect whole blood in K2EDTA tubes. For TCRbeta analysis, collaborators shipped samples in one of three forms: frozen whole blood, isolated PBMCs, or DNA extracted from either of those sample types. Sequences were obtained from peripheral blood. The sequence was collected from a man in his late teens or twenties with active or convalescent COVID-19. The rearranged chain carries TRBV9 and TRBJ2-2; a tentative D call is TRBD2 (6 bases match). The nucleotide sequence is TGTGCCAGCAGCGTAGATGAGGGAGGGAACACCGGGGAGCTGTTTTTT. The translation is CASSVDEGGNTGELFF.